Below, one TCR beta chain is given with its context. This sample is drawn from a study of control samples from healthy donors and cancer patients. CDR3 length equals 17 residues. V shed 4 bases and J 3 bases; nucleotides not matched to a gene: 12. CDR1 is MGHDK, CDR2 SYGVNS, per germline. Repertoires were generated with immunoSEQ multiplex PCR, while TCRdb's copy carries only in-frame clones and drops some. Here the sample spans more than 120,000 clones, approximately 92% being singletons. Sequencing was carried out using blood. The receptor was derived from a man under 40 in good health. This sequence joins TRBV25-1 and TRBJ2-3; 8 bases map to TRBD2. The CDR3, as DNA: TGTGCCAGCAGTGTGCGTAACGGGGGGGGAGTAACAGATACGCAGTATTTT. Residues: CASSVRNGGGVTDTQYF.